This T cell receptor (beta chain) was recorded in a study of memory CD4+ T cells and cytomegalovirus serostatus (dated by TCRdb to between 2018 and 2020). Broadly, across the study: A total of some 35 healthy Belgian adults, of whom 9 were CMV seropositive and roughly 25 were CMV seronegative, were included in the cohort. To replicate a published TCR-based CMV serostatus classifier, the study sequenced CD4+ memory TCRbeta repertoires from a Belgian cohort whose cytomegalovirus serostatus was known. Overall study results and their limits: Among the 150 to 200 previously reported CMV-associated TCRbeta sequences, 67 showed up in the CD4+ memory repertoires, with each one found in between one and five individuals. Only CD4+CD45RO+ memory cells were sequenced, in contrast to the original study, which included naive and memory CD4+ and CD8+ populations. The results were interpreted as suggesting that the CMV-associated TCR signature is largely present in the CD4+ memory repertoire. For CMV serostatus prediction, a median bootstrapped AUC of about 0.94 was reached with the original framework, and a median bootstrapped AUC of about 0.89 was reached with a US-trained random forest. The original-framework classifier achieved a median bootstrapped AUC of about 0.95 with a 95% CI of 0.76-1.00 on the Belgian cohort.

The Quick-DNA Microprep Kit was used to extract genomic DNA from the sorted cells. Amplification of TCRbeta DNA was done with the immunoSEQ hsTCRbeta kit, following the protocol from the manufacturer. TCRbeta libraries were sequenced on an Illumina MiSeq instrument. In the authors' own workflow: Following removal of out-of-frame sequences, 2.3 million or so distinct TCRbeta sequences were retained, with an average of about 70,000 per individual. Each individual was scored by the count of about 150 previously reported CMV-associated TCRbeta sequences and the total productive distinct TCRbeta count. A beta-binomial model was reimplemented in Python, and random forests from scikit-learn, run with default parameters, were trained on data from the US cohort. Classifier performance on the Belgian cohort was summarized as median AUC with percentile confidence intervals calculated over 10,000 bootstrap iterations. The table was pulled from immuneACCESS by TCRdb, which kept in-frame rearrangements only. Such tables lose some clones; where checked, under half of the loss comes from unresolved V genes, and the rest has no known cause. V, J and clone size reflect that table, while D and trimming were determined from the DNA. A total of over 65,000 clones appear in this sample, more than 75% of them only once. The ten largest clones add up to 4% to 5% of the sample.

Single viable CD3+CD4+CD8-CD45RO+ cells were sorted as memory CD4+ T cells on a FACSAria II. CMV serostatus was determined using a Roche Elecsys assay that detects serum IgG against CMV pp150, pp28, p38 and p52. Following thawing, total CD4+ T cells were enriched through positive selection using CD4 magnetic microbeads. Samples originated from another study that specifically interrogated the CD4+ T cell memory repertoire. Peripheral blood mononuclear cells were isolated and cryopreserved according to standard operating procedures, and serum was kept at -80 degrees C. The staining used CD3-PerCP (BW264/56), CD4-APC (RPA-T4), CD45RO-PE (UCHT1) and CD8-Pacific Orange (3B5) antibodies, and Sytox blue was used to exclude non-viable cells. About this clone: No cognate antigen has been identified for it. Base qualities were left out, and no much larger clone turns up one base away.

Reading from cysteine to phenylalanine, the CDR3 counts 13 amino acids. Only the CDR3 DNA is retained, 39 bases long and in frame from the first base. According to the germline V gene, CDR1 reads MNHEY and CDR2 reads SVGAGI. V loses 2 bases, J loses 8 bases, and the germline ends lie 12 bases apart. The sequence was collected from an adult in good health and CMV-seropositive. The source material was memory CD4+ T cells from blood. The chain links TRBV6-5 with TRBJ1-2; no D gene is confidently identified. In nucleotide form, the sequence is TGTGCCAGCAGTTACCCGGGCAGCTGGGGCTACACCTTC. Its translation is CASSYPGSWGYTF.